This passage covers 21 T cell receptor beta chains from one sample sequenced in a study of blood T cell repertoires in COVID-19. Assay: immunoSEQ multiplex PCR; the TCRdb copy retains only in-frame clones and omits some. The profile covers about 170,000 clones, with about four fifths appearing a single time and roughly 2% taken by the ten largest. The sample consisted of peripheral blood. These receptors came from a woman of 80 years or more with acute or convalescent COVID-19.

This chain links TRBV5-4 with TRBJ2-1, with D possibly being TRBD2 (5 bases). Germline assignment: CDR1 SGHNT and CDR2 YYREEE (reference sequence). The CDR3 consists of 15 residues. With 2 bases removed from V and 1 base from J, the gap between germline ends came to 10 bases. The CDR3 protein is CASSLLVGSYNEQFF. DNA of the CDR3: TGTGCCAGCAGCTTACTAGTTGGGTCCTACAATGAGCAGTTCTTC.

V usage is TRBV5-1 and J usage is TRBJ2-3; 9 nucleotides agree with TRBD1. The CDR3 covers 15 residues. Per germline, CDR1 SGHRS and CDR2 YFSETQ. Trimming at V came to 4 bases and at J to 4 bases, leaving 7 bases not matched to a gene. The CDR3 reads CASSGTGGSADTQYF. The CDR3 DNA reads TGCGCCAGCAGCGGTACAGGGGGCAGCGCAGATACGCAGTATTTT.

The chain uses TRBV4-2 and TRBJ1-1, with no clear D. The germline V and J ends were trimmed by 0 bases and 6 bases, with 11 bases remaining between them. The germline CDR1 and CDR2 sequences are LGHNA and YNFKEQ. CDR3 length equals 14 residues. In nucleotides, the CDR3 is TGTGCCAGCAGCCAAGATGTCGAGTCATCTGAAGCTTTCTTT. Translated: CASSQDVESSEAFF.

There are many counts of this clone. V is TRBV3-1 (or the pseudogene TRBV3-2) and J is TRBJ1-1, with D perhaps matching TRBD1 (6 bases). V was clipped by 4 bases and J by 0 bases, with 15 bases between them. CDR1 and CDR2 from the germline V gene are LGHDT and YNNKEL (reference sequence). This CDR3 contains 16 residues. The CDR3 region is CASSPAGVVVNTEAFF. Here the CDR3 DNA reads TGTGCCAGCAGCCCCGCAGGGGTCGTTGTGAACACTGAAGCTTTCTTT.

The gene calls are TRBV4-1 and TRBJ2-3; 13 nucleotides line up with TRBD2. This CDR3 is built from 17 residues. V dropped 0 bases and J dropped 6; count of bases not matched to a gene: 6. Germline V lookup: CDR1 MGHRA, CDR2 YSYEKL. The CDR3 protein is CASSQDLGTSGKDTQYF. CDR3 in DNA: TGCGCCAGCAGCCAAGATCTTGGGACTAGCGGGAAGGATACGCAGTATTTT.

The genes are TRBV19 and TRBJ1-5; D ambiguous. V lost 5 bases, J lost 3 bases, and 8 bases lay in between. The CDR3 covers 13 residues. The V gene's germline CDR1 is LNHDA and CDR2 SQIVND (reference sequence). In DNA form, the CDR3 reads TGTGCCAGTAGTTCCCAGGCCAATCAGCCCCAGCATTTT. It specifies CASSSQANQPQHF.

The V and J genes are TRBV19 and TRBJ1-4; no clear D gene. Trimming removed 6 bases from V and 0 bases from J, with 11 bases in between. CDR1 is LNHDA and CDR2 is SQIVND in the germline V gene (reference sequence). The CDR3 is 15 residues long. CDR3 DNA sequence: TGTGCCAGTAGGTCTGGGCCTGCAACTAATGAAAAACTGTTTTTT. Residues: CASRSGPATNEKLFF.

To note about this clone: Relative to the germline gene, one junction end is altered; a read error may explain this. The rearrangement uses TRBV3-1 (or the pseudogene TRBV3-2) and TRBJ2-5; 9 nucleotides line up with TRBD2. CDR1 and CDR2 (germline): LGHDT, YNNKEL (reference sequence). The CDR3 is made up of 14 amino acids. The CDR3 region is CPSHRAGGAGTQYF. In DNA, the CDR3 is TGCCCCAGCCACCGGGCGGGGGGGGCGGGGACCCAGTACTTC.

This chain uses TRBV2 with TRBJ1-5; 9 positions agree with TRBD1. CDR1 SNHLY and CDR2 FYNNEI come from the germline V gene. The CDR3 contains 15 residues. J was trimmed by 5 bases and V by 7 bases; bases with no gene match: 9. CDR3 DNA: TGTGCCAGCACCCTCGACAGGGGGATCCATCAGCCCCAGCATTTT. This sequence encodes CASTLDRGIHQPQHF.

V gene TRBV3-1 (or the pseudogene TRBV3-2) combines with J gene TRBJ1-5; D not resolved. CDR1 LGHDT and CDR2 YNNKEL come from the germline V gene (reference sequence). The CDR3 totals 14 residues. Trimming stripped 5 bases from V and 4 bases from J, with 12 bases between. For the CDR3, the DNA is TGTGCCAGCAGCTTTAGAGGTGGAAATCAGCCCCAGCATTTT. It translates to CASSFRGGNQPQHF.

The chain employs TRBV4-3 and TRBJ1-1; 9 nucleotides align to TRBD1. The V gene's germline CDR1 is LGHNA and CDR2 YSLEER. J was trimmed by 4 bases and V by 3 bases; bases with no gene match: 9. The CDR3 runs to 16 residues. The CDR3 DNA sequence: TGCGCCAGCAGCCAGGATACAGGGGGCGTGGGCACTGAAGCTTTCTTT. It specifies CASSQDTGGVGTEAFF.

The sample holds many counts of this clone. The same CDR3 also results from other DNA sequences found in this sample. The J gene is TRBJ1-2, the V gene TRBV7-9, with D maybe TRBD1 (5 bases). V was shortened by 1 base and J by 4 bases, with 10 bases between the two germline ends. Germline CDR1 is SEHNR and CDR2 is FQNEAQ (reference sequence). The CDR3 is made up of 14 amino acids. The CDR3 reads CASSLGAGLYGYTF. The CDR3 DNA is TGTGCCAGCAGCTTAGGGGCAGGGCTCTATGGCTACACCTTC.

The chain carries TRBV6-6 and TRBJ2-5, with 9 bases lining up with TRBD1. With 5 bases clipped from V and 1 base from J, the junction kept 8 bases outside the gene matches. The CDR3 length is 16 residues. Germline V gives CDR1 MNHNY, CDR2 SVGAGI (reference sequence). For the CDR3, the DNA is TGTGCCAGCAGTGGGGGACAGGGAAGTCCCCAAGAGACCCAGTACTTC. Translated, it gives CASSGGQGSPQETQYF.

V and J are TRBV12-3 or TRBV12-4 and TRBJ1-1, with D perhaps TRBD1 (6 bases). The ends were cut back, 5 bases at V and 4 bases at J, with 11 bases in the middle. This CDR3 has 13 residues. The CDR3 DNA follows: TGTGCCAGCAGTCCACAGGGTTTCACTGAAGCTTTCTTT. This gives the protein CASSPQGFTEAFF.

The chain combines TRBV5-1 with TRBJ2-1; D is possibly TRBD1 (5 bases). The V end was cut by 4 bases, the J end by 8 bases, with 16 bases between. CDR1 and CDR2 (germline): SGHRS, YFSETQ. This CDR3 has 14 residues. The CDR3 here is CASSALPGMDEQFF. The CDR3 bases are TGCGCCAGCAGCGCCCTACCAGGGATGGATGAGCAGTTCTTC.

This chain joins TRBV9 and TRBJ1-2, with D perhaps matching TRBD1 (5 bases). The germline V gene has CDR1 SGDLS and CDR2 YYNGEE. The CDR3 runs to 13 residues. V lost 1 base to trimming and J lost 7 bases, with 11 bases between them. For the CDR3, the DNA is TGTGCCAGCAGCGTACAGGGTCGGTCTGGCTACACCTTC. It specifies CASSVQGRSGYTF. The entire variable domain, with the rest obtained from reference TRBV9 and TRBJ1-2, is as follows: DSGVTQTPKHLITATGQRVTLRCSPRSGDLSVYWYQQSLDQGLQFLIQYYNGEERAKGNILERFSAQQFPDLHSELNLSSLELGDSALYFCASSVQGRSGYTFGSGTRLTVV.

The V call is TRBV9, the J call TRBJ2-5; 13 bases match TRBD2. This CDR3 contains 16 residues. V lost 2 bases to trimming and J lost 1 base; unmatched junction nucleotides: 2. The germline CDR1 and CDR2 sequences are SGDLS and YYNGEE. Written as DNA, the CDR3 is TGTGCCAGCAGCGTTACTAGCGGGGGGGCCCAAGAGACCCAGTACTTC. Encoded protein: CASSVTSGGAQETQYF.

V and J are TRBV7-7 and TRBJ2-7; TRBD1 matches 11 bases. The CDR3 contains 15 residues. Looked up from germline, CDR1 is SSHAT and CDR2 is FNYEAQ (reference sequence). Losses at the gene ends were 4 bases for V and 4 bases for J; bases not matched to a gene: 6. The CDR3 DNA follows: TGTGCCAGCAGCTCCGGACAGGGGGCAGTTTACGAGCAGTACTTC. This gives the protein CASSSGQGAVYEQYF.

This chain links TRBV6-5 with TRBJ1-5; 8 bases are shared with TRBD1. This CDR3 region has 14 residues. In germline, CDR1 is MNHEY, CDR2 SVGAGI. J lost 4 bases, V lost 7 bases, and 6 bases had no gene match. The CDR3 sequence: CASKPGQANQPQHF. CDR3 in DNA: TGTGCCAGCAAACCGGGACAGGCAAATCAGCCCCAGCATTTT.

V usage is TRBV15 and J usage is TRBJ2-3; TRBD1 agrees at 8 bases. CDR3 length: 15 residues. The V and J ends lost 1 base and 2 bases, in that order; junction bases with no gene match: 2. Germline CDR1 reads LNHNV; CDR2 reads YYDKDF (reference sequence). The CDR3 coding sequence is TGTGCCACCAGCAGAGGACAGGGGAACACAGATACGCAGTATTTT. This encodes CATSRGQGNTDTQYF.

This rearrangement joins TRBV12-3 or TRBV12-4 to TRBJ2-1; D is uncertain. The V end was cut by 3 bases, the J end by 9 bases, with 9 bases between. This CDR3 is built from 12 residues. The CDR3 is CASSFFFVEQFF. CDR3 DNA sequence: TGTGCCAGCAGTTTCTTCTTCGTTGAGCAGTTCTTC.